This is a list of T cell receptor beta chains from one sample in a study of cytomegalovirus exposure and HLA in healthy donors. Method: immunoSEQ multiplex PCR; TCRdb's copy keeps in-frame clones and lacks some. In the table there are about 130,000 clones, 76% of which are singletons. Sequencing was performed on PBMCs. The receptors shown here come from a man aged 35 to 55 in good health and CMV-seronegative. The CDR3 runs from the conserved cysteine through the conserved F or W. The D gene is left open where the match is weak.

d_gene | v_gene | CDR3aa
TRBD1 | TRBV5-1 | CASSLGQGPGANVLTF
- | TRBV28 | CASSLEDTEAFF
- | TRBV5-5 | CASSLTRAPVYGYTF
TRBD2 | TRBV27 | CASSLLLAGGYEQYF
- | TRBV6-5 | CATRGYTGELFF
- | TRBV5-1 | CASSLDHTGAYNEQFF
TRBD1 | TRBV7-6 | CASSLGWGQGAYEQYF
- | TRBV5-1 | CASSLAPEANYGYTF
TRBD2 | TRBV7-9 | CASSLGWGGSSYNEQFF
TRBD1 | TRBV2 | CASRPRTGAGEQYF
- | TRBV6-5 | CASSYGTQYSYEQYF
- | TRBV7-3 | CASSFVRDSEAFF
TRBD1 | TRBV2 | CASSNGQGARQPQHF
- | TRBV7-2 | CASSLSLRSSYTF